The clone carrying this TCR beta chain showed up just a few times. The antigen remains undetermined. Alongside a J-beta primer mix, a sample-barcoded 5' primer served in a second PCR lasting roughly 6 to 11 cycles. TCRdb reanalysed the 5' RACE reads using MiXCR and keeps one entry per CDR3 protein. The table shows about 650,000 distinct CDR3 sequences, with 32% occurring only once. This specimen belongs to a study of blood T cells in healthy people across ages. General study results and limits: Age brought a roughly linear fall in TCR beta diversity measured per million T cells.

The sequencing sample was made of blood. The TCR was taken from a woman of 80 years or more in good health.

This chain's CDR3 is CAWRGGRRGYTF. Here the CDR3 DNA reads TGTGCCTGGAGGGGGGGAAGGAGAGGCTACACCTTC. The J gene is TRBJ1-2, the V gene TRBV30; D is perhaps TRBD1 (5 bases). V lost 3 bases to trimming and J lost 8 bases, with 13 bases between them. The germline V gene encodes CDR1 GTSNPN and CDR2 SVGIG (reference sequence). The CDR3 is made up of 12 amino acids.